The clone carrying this TCR beta chain was counted between two and nine times. This sample stems from a study of regulatory T cells in long-lasting Graves disease. Germline V gene data show CDR1 as LNHDA and CDR2 as SQIVND (reference sequence). This CDR3 comprises 15 residues. V dropped 4 bases and J dropped 6 bases, with 19 bases sitting between them. Arm-PCR with iRepertoire HTBI primers amplified the CDR3 regions for these TCR beta libraries. Using its own MiXCR run on the multiplex PCR reads, TCRdb lists one record per CDR3 protein. The sample has 390,000 or so distinct CDR3 sequences; roughly 24% are singletons. Noted time point: persistent/refractory GD, antithyroid drugs over 5 years with positive TRAb. From PBMCs, RNA was extracted and then used to make the TCR library.

The source was peripheral blood mononuclear cells (PBMCs), collected when the disease was refractory, from a patient treated with antithyroid drugs. This TCR was recovered from a woman in her thirties or forties with Graves disease. V and J are TRBV19 and TRBJ2-7; D gene unclear. The CDR3 sequence is CASSNSLLGVGEQYF. The CDR3 region has the DNA TGTGCCAGTAGTAATAGTCTCCTCGGAGTAGGCGAGCAGTACTTC.